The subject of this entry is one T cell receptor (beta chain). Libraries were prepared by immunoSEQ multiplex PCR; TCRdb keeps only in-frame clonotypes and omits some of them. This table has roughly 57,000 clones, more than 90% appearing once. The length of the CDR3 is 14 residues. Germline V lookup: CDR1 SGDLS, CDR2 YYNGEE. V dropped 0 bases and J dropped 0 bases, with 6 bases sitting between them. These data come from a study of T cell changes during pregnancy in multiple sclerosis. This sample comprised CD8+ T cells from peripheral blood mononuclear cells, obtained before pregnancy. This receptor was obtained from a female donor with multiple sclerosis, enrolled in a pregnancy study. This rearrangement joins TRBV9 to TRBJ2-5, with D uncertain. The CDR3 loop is CASSVGGDQETQYF. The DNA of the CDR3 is TGTGCCAGCAGCGTAGGAGGAGACCAAGAGACCCAGTACTTC. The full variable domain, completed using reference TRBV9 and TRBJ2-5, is DSGVTQTPKHLITATGQRVTLRCSPRSGDLSVYWYQQSLDQGLQFLIQYYNGEERAKGNILERFSAQQFPDLHSELNLSSLELGDSALYFCASSVGGDQETQYFGPGTRLLVL.